This TCR beta chain is drawn from a study of T-cell reconstitution after alpha-beta-depleted transplantation in children. This clonotype was seen a few times. During its preparation, the TCRbeta library received unique molecular identifiers. TCRdb itself ran the PCR reads through MiXCR, one entry per CDR3 protein. The sample yields 400,000 to 500,000 distinct CDR3 sequences, around 9.9% seen once. Per germline, CDR1 SGHRS and CDR2 YFSETQ. V was clipped by 1 base and J by 3 bases, with 8 bases between them. This CDR3 comprises 14 residues. The TCR originated in a human donor who donated a stem cell graft to a child with acute myeloid leukemia. The chain recombines TRBV5-1 with TRBJ2-1; D not resolved. The specimen was PBMCs from the stem cell graft donor, collected from the stem cell graft. The CDR3, as DNA: TGCGCCAGCAGCTTGTCAGAGTTCTACAATGAGCAGTTCTTC. The encoded protein is CASSLSEFYNEQFF.